Listed below are T cell receptor beta chains from one sample, sequenced in a study of cytomegalovirus exposure and HLA in healthy donors. TCRdb's table, derived via immunoSEQ multiplex PCR, lists solely in-frame clones and lacks some. The sample consists of around 300,000 clones, over 75% of them appearing once. Sequences were obtained from PBMCs. The origin of the receptors is a woman aged 18 to 35 in good health and CMV-seronegative. Both conserved end residues are trimmed from each CDR3. The order of the fields is J gene, clone size, V gene, CDR3 protein. The size of a clone is reported for some rows only, either as once, few or many, or as a class for expanded clones.

TRBJ2-7 - TRBV9 ASSTSGSYEQY
TRBJ1-1 - TRBV25-1 ASSDTGNTEAF
TRBJ1-5 - TRBV6-1 ASSVTGVDQPQH
TRBJ2-3 - TRBV11-2 ASSPRPESTDTQY
TRBJ1-2 - TRBV25-1 ASSEMGGRGQNGYT
TRBJ1-5 - TRBV18 ASSPPGQYNQPQH
TRBJ2-7 once TRBV6-1 ASSSAGTGYYEQY
TRBJ2-1 - TRBV9 ASSPVGSGSNNEQF
TRBJ2-2 - TRBV5-1 ASKLLTGANTGELF
TRBJ2-3 - TRBV27 ASSFTSGSVDTQY
TRBJ2-7 - TRBV10-1 ASSDGTRPYEQY
TRBJ1-2 - TRBV28 ASSRGGYGYT
TRBJ2-5 - TRBV28 ASSQQEQETQY
TRBJ2-5 - TRBV2 ASSEAWSGGTKETQY
TRBJ2-2 - TRBV5-1 ASSLVAGKNTGELF
TRBJ2-7 few TRBV9 ASSVEEFNEQY
TRBJ1-2 - TRBV7-3 ASSLTGSTGTGYGYT
TRBJ2-1 - TRBV7-2 ASDPRGGRGYNEQF
TRBJ2-7 - TRBV28 ASSTGQILYEQY
TRBJ2-2 once TRBV7-3 ASSLVVGAPGRAGELF
TRBJ2-3 - TRBV10-3 AISAAGVTQY
TRBJ2-7 few TRBV30 AWCGGDRNVEQY
TRBJ2-3 - TRBV7-3 ASSLNGVGRGTDTQY
TRBJ2-2 - TRBV5-1 ASSLGQINTGELF
- once TRBV27 ASSPLAGVHEQY